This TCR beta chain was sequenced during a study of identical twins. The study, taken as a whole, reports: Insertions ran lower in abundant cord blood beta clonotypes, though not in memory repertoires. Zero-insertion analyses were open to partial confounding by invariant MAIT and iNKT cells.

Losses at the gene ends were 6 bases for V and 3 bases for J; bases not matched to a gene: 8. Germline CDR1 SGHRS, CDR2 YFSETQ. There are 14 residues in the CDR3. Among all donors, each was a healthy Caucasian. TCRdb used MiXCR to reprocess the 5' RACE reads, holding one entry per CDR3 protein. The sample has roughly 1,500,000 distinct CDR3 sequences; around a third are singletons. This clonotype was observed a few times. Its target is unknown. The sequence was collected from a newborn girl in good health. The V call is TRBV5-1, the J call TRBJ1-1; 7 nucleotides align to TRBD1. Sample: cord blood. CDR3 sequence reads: CASTRTGVDTEAFF. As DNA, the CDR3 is TGCGCCAGCACCCGGACAGGTGTCGACACTGAAGCTTTCTTT. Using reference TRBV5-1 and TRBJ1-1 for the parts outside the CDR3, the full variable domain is KAGVTQTPRYLIKTRGQQVTLSCSPISGHRSVSWYQQTPGQGLQFLFEYFSETQRNKGNFPGRFSGRQFSNSRSEMNVSTLELGDSALYLCASTRTGVDTEAFFGQGTRLTVV.